This TCR beta chain was sequenced in a study of graft-versus-host responses after intestinal transplantation. Whole-study context: Every recipient underwent anti-thymocyte globulin induction, then tacrolimus and steroids for 3 to 4 years.

The protocol was immunoSEQ multiplex PCR, while the TCRdb copy is restricted to in-frame clones and leaves out a portion. This sample has over 65,000 clones; 85% to 95% occur once, and the top ten carry 7% to 8.5%. Concerning this clone itself: Its antigen is currently unknown.

The CDR3 spans 16 residues. Germline values: CDR1 SGHAT, CDR2 FQNNGV. With V trimmed by 0 bases and J by 3 bases, 7 bases remained unmatched. The sample was unstimulated CD8+ T cells sorted from spleen or lymph node cells, taken before transplant. This clonotype was obtained from a human donor who was the organ donor for an intestinal transplant. The V and J genes are TRBV11-2 and TRBJ1-2; the match to TRBD1 covers 7 bases. CDR3 protein: CASSLEGGTAYYGYTF. The CDR3 bases are TGTGCCAGCAGCTTAGAAGGGGGGACAGCCTACTATGGCTACACCTTC. Looking up the rest from reference TRBV11-2 and TRBJ1-2 gives the full variable domain: EAGVAQSPRYKIIEKRQSVAFWCNPISGHATLYWYQQILGQGPKLLIQFQNNGVVDDSQLPKDRFSAERLKGVDSTLKIQPAKLEDSAVYLCASSLEGGTAYYGYTFGSGTRLTVV.